This section outlines one TCR beta chain sequence together with its context. The antigen remains unidentified. Original handling: Samples contained a median of roughly 96,000 TCRs, with a range of 23,224 to 690,600. TCRdb re-analysed the RACE reads in MiXCR, keeping a single row per CDR3 protein. V and J calls and clone size were set by TCRdb, not the authors. The sample has 45,000 to 65,000 distinct CDR3 sequences, 9.9% seen once. The sample belongs to a study of human T cells and chemical hapten exposure. Study-level background: Alopecia areata, totalis or universalis was found in mostly female patients. Study-wide results and caveats: TCRs at a frequency above 1 in 1000 stayed unchanged with DPC sensitization.

Specified time point: pre-sensitization, week 0. Treatment: therapeutic diphenylcyclopropenone sensitization with weekly scalp DPC. Blood sampling occurred before each patch-test application. The clonotype originates from a man in his forties with alopecia areata. Some clones in this sample may be carry-over from other donors' samples. This specimen was whole blood, taken in connection with sensitization to the hapten diphenylcyclopropenone (DPC).

CDR3 DNA: TGTGCCAGCAGCCCCCTAGATGTCTATGCCGGGGAGCTGTTTTTT. Protein: CASSPLDVYAGELFF. This chain joins TRBV3-1 and TRBJ2-2; no clear D. The V end lost 4 bases, the J end lost 6 bases, and 15 bases lay between the germline ends. The CDR3 runs 15 residues. Per the germline V gene, CDR1 is LGHDT and CDR2 is YNNKEL (reference sequence).